The clone carrying this T cell receptor (beta chain) was picked up a small number of times. Its antigen is unidentified. The assay was immunoSEQ multiplex PCR, and TCRdb's table has in-frame clones only and misses some. Here the sample spans 25,000 to 30,000 clones, around three quarters being singletons. These data come from a study of cytotoxic CD8 clonotypes in ibrutinib-treated CLL. Study as a whole: There were, on average, about 260,000 productive templates and tens of thousands of productive rearrangements per sample. Findings of the study overall: At ibrutinib response, clonality increased, and at progression it declined back toward baseline. Public clonotypes occurred uncommonly; on treatment, they contracted or remained stable.

The TCR originated in a human donor with chronic lymphocytic leukemia. Material: PBMCs, obtained after 24 months of ibrutinib treatment.

The CDR3, as DNA: TGTGCCAGCAGCCCCCGGGGGGGCGGCTATGGCTACACCTTC. It encodes CASSPRGGGYGYTF. The chain combines TRBV5-4 with TRBJ1-2; a possible D gene is TRBD1 (6 bases). Germline V lookup: CDR1 SGHNT, CDR2 YYREEE (reference sequence). V was pared by 4 bases and J by 4 bases, with 14 bases between. The CDR3 is 14 residues long.